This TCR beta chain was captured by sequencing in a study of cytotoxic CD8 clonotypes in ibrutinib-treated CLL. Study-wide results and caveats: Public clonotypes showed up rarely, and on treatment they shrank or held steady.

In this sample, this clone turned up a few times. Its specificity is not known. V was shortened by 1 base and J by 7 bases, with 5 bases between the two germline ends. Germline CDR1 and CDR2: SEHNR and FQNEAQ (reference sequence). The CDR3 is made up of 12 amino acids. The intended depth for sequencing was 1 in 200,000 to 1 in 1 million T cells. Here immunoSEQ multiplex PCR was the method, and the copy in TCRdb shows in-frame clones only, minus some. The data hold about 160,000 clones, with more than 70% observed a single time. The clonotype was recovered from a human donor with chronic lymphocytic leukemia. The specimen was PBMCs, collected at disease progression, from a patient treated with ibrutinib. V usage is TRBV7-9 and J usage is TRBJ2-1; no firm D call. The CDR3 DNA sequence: TGTGCCAGCAGCTTAGTACTTAATGAGCAGTTCTTC. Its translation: CASSLVLNEQFF.